The clone carrying this T cell receptor (beta chain) was found a few times. Its antigen is undetermined. One entry per CDR3 protein results from TCRdb running MiXCR on the reads. The sample lists some 920,000 distinct CDR3 sequences, 31% occurring once. This sample was taken from a study of T cell repertoires in cytomegalovirus infection. In the study overall: HLA-B-restricted CMV epitopes that are well studied, plus recently identified HLA-C-restricted ones, were used by the study. A matching HLA type, together with CMV infection, was signaled by public TCR beta signatures. Study findings and constraints: HLA-C-restricted CMV-specific TCR beta clonotypes were dominant in the ex vivo response.

The germline V gene encodes CDR1 MNHEY and CDR2 SMNVEV (reference sequence). V lost 5 bases and J lost 5; bases outside the gene matches: 4. The CDR3 length is 13 residues. Material: cultured CD8+ T cells from PBMCs, obtained from culture after CMV antigen stimulation. The chain carries TRBV27 and TRBJ1-1; 8 nucleotides align to TRBD1. The TCR was taken from a human donor in good health (CMV status not recorded). Some clones in this sample may be carry-over from other donors' samples. The CDR3 loop is CASSAYRGTEAFF. The CDR3 DNA reads as TGTGCCAGCAGTGCGTACAGGGGGACTGAAGCTTTCTTT.